The next 27 T cell receptor beta chains were all read from a single sample in a study of blood T cell repertoires in COVID-19. Data came from immunoSEQ multiplex PCR; TCRdb stores just in-frame clones and leaves some out. This table has 95,000 to 100,000 clones, 80% to 90% appearing once. The source material was peripheral blood. These TCRs come from a woman in her twenties or thirties with acute or convalescent COVID-19.

This clone was recorded a few times. In nucleotides, the CDR3 is TGTGCCACCAGCAGAGATGGAGACAGCCTGAACACCGGGGAGCTGTTTTTT. It encodes CATSRDGDSLNTGELFF. The chain carries TRBV15 and TRBJ2-2; a possible D gene is TRBD1 (5 bases). V gave up 0 bases and J gave up 1 base, with 12 bases separating them. The length of the CDR3 is 17 residues. Germline V gives CDR1 LNHNV, CDR2 YYDKDF (reference sequence).

The chain combines TRBV5-6 with TRBJ1-2; D might be TRBD1 (5 bases). Germline V gene data show CDR1 as SGHDT and CDR2 as YYEEEE. V was trimmed by 0 bases and J by 4 bases, leaving 10 bases between them. The CDR3 loop spans 14 amino acids. CDR3 sequence reads: CASSLAQGLYGYTF. CDR3 DNA: TGTGCCAGCAGCTTGGCTCAGGGCCTCTATGGCTACACCTTC.

This clone appeared a single time. The V gene is TRBV12-3 or TRBV12-4, the J gene TRBJ2-2; 7 nucleotides align to TRBD2. CDR3 size: 13 residues. The J segment lost 0 bases and the V segment lost 8 bases, leaving 0 bases of the junction unmatched. The CDR3 here is CASRGANTGELFF. The CDR3 DNA follows: TGTGCCAGCCGGGGGGCGAACACCGGGGAGCTGTTTTTT.

The rearrangement links TRBV11-2 to TRBJ1-4; TRBD1 is a possible D gene (6 bases). V was clipped by 4 bases and J by 1 base, with 10 bases between them. The CDR3 is 15 amino acids. The V gene's germline CDR1 is SGHAT and CDR2 FQNNGV. The CDR3 DNA sequence: TGTGCCAGCAGCTCCAGGGGTCTAACTAATGAAAAACTGTTTTTT. It encodes CASSSRGLTNEKLFF.

The rearrangement joins TRBV6-4 to TRBJ1-1; D remains unclear. The V gene's germline CDR1 is MRHNA and CDR2 SNTAGT. V was shortened by 10 bases and J by 1 base, with 13 bases between the two germline ends. The CDR3 runs to 13 residues. The CDR3 region is CATKHYPNTEAFF. The CDR3 DNA is TGTGCCACCAAACACTATCCGAACACTGAAGCTTTCTTT.

This clone was found a few times. The chain carries TRBV30 and TRBJ2-7; TRBD1 aligns across 9 bases. The CDR3 is 14 residues long. V lost 0 bases to trimming and J lost 5 bases; unmatched junction nucleotides: 5. Looked up from germline, CDR1 is GTSNPN and CDR2 is SVGIG (reference sequence). DNA of the CDR3: TGTGCCTGGAGTGTGGGGACAGGGAAAGACGAGCAGTACTTC. This translates into CAWSVGTGKDEQYF.

V and J are TRBV27 and TRBJ2-7, with D tentatively TRBD1 (5 bases). The V end was cut by 3 bases, the J end by 2 bases, with 8 bases between. In germline, CDR1 is MNHEY, CDR2 SMNVEV (reference sequence). This CDR3 contains 13 residues. The CDR3 loop is CASSLTAPYEQYF. The CDR3 DNA is TGTGCCAGCAGTTTGACAGCTCCCTACGAGCAGTACTTC.

CDR3 residues: CATSTGQGGTEAFF. The DNA of the CDR3 is TGTGCCACCAGCACCGGACAGGGTGGCACTGAAGCTTTCTTT. The V and J genes are TRBV15 and TRBJ1-1; TRBD1 aligns across 8 bases. This CDR3 contains 14 residues. Germline CDR1 is LNHNV and CDR2 is YYDKDF (reference sequence). With 4 bases clipped from V and 4 bases from J, the junction kept 5 bases outside the gene matches.

V and J are TRBV27 and TRBJ1-5; a possible D gene is TRBD1 (6 bases). The CDR3 totals 13 residues. Trimming took off 3 bases at V and 6 bases at J, with 9 bases between the two ends. CDR1 and CDR2 from the germline V gene are MNHEY and SMNVEV (reference sequence). The CDR3 spells CASSLGQSQPQHF. The CDR3 region has the DNA TGTGCCAGCAGTTTGGGACAATCTCAGCCCCAGCATTTT.

The V gene is TRBV7-9, the J gene TRBJ2-1; 8 bases match TRBD2. CDR3 length: 17 residues. V shed 0 bases and J 3 bases; nucleotides not matched to a gene: 7. Germline V CDR1 and CDR2: SEHNR, FQNEAQ (reference sequence). CDR3 in amino acids: CASSLAFSSGGYNEQFF. CDR3 DNA sequence: TGTGCCAGCAGCTTAGCCTTCTCCAGCGGGGGCTACAATGAGCAGTTCTTC.

This chain connects TRBV7-9 to TRBJ2-7, with 13 bases matching TRBD2. CDR3 length: 17 residues. Germline values: CDR1 SEHNR, CDR2 FQNEAQ (reference sequence). V shed 5 bases and J 0 bases; nucleotides not matched to a gene: 7. The CDR3 sequence is CASSPGLAGAFSYEQYF. CDR3 sequence (DNA): TGTGCCAGCAGCCCCGGACTAGCGGGGGCCTTCTCCTACGAGCAGTACTTC.

In this sample, this clone turned up a few times. The chain links TRBV19 to TRBJ1-5, with no clear D. CDR1 LNHDA and CDR2 SQIVND come from the germline V gene (reference sequence). V lost 5 bases and J 0 bases, leaving 14 bases between the germline ends. CDR3 length: 16 residues. CDR3 loop: CASSFSTFYSNQPQHF. The CDR3 DNA is TGTGCCAGTAGTTTCTCGACATTTTATAGCAATCAGCCCCAGCATTTT.

V gene TRBV5-1 combines with J gene TRBJ1-1, with D perhaps matching TRBD1 (5 bases). The germline CDR1 and CDR2 sequences are SGHRS and YFSETQ. The CDR3 loop spans 15 amino acids. V was pared by 4 bases and J by 4 bases, with 17 bases between. CDR3 bases: TGCGCCAGCAGCCCCCTAGCGGCGGGGGGCACTGAAGCTTTCTTT. It codes for CASSPLAAGGTEAFF. Together with reference TRBV5-1 and TRBJ1-1, the CDR3 gives the full variable domain: KAGVTQTPRYLIKTRGQQVTLSCSPISGHRSVSWYQQTPGQGLQFLFEYFSETQRNKGNFPGRFSGRQFSNSRSEMNVSTLELGDSALYLCASSPLAAGGTEAFFGQGTRLTVV.

This rearrangement joins TRBV7-9 to TRBJ1-1, with 7 bases that match TRBD1. Germline loops: CDR1 SEHNR, CDR2 FQNEAQ (reference sequence). V gave up 5 bases and J gave up 4 bases; unmatched junction bases: 10. This CDR3 is built from 15 residues. As DNA, the CDR3 is TGTGCCAGCAGCCCGCGGGGGGACAGCTCCACTGAAGCTTTCTTT. It is translated as CASSPRGDSSTEAFF.

The chain uses TRBV6-1 and TRBJ1-1; TRBD1 matches 7 bases. Trimming cost V 0 bases and J 1 base; bases outside gene matches: 11. The V gene's germline CDR1 is MNHNS and CDR2 SASEGT. CDR3 size: 18 residues. In DNA form, the CDR3 reads TGTGCCAGCAGTGAAGCCAAACCGTACAGACAGGGGAACACTGAAGCTTTCTTT. Its translation is CASSEAKPYRQGNTEAFF.

This clone was seen only once. This rearrangement joins TRBV19 to TRBJ1-5; 8 bases are shared with TRBD1. Germline-derived CDR1 and CDR2 are LNHDA and SQIVND (reference sequence). V was clipped by 6 bases and J by 7 bases; unmatched bases: 14. This CDR3 spans 16 amino acids. The CDR3 bases are TGTGCCAGTAGCCTCCGATCCGACGGGGACAGGCAGCCCCAGCATTTT. It yields the protein CASSLRSDGDRQPQHF.

The chain combines TRBV9 with TRBJ1-3; D is ambiguous. Germline V gene lookup returns CDR1 SGDLS and CDR2 YYNGEE. V was clipped by 4 bases and J by 4 bases, with 9 bases between them. The CDR3 loop spans 13 amino acids. CDR3 sequence reads: CASSPPRGNTIYF. The CDR3 DNA sequence: TGTGCCAGCAGCCCCCCTCGGGGAAACACCATATATTTT.

The genes are TRBV4-2 and TRBJ2-3, with 9 bases fitting TRBD2. This CDR3 contains 17 residues. Germline V gives CDR1 LGHNA, CDR2 YNFKEQ. V was pared by 6 bases and J by 0 bases, with 10 bases of the junction left unmatched. CDR3 region: CASSLGSGGTSTDTQYF. CDR3 DNA sequence: TGTGCCAGCAGTCTGGGGAGCGGGGGGACTAGCACAGATACGCAGTATTTT.

This chain links TRBV5-1 with TRBJ2-1; 7 positions match TRBD2. Germline trimming cut 3 bases from V and 6 bases from J; bases unmatched to any gene: 6. The germline V gene encodes CDR1 SGHRS and CDR2 YFSETQ. The CDR3 extends over 14 amino acids. The CDR3 region has the DNA TGCGCCAGCAGCTCCGGACTAGTGGGCAATGAGCAGTTCTTC. Its translation is CASSSGLVGNEQFF.

This clone was counted ten times or more. This sequence joins TRBV28 and TRBJ2-6; TRBD1 aligns across 9 bases. Per germline, CDR1 MDHEN and CDR2 SYDVKM. There are 17 residues in the CDR3. V shed 7 bases, J shed 4 bases, and the junction held 11 bases outside the gene matches. CDR3 coding DNA: TGTGCCAGCATCAAGAACAGGGGGCGTTCAGGGGCCAACGTCCTGACTTTC. Encoded protein: CASIKNRGRSGANVLTF.

This clone was counted between two and nine times. The chain couples TRBV7-9 to TRBJ1-2, with a possible D match to TRBD1 (6 bases). Per germline, CDR1 SEHNR and CDR2 FQNEAQ (reference sequence). The CDR3 has 14 residues. V was cut by 5 bases and J by 8 bases, with 18 bases left in between. Here the CDR3 DNA reads TGTGCCAGCAGCCCCCCACAGGGTCCCTACGGCTACACCTTC. Protein: CASSPPQGPYGYTF.

Comment on this clone: Other DNA sequences in this sample translate to the same CDR3. This CDR3 is CASSPGLAGDNEQFF. The CDR3 nucleotides read TGTGCCAGCTCACCGGGACTAGCGGGGGACAATGAGCAGTTCTTC. V gene TRBV18 combines with J gene TRBJ2-1; 14 bases agree with TRBD2. CDR3 length: 15 amino acids. CDR1 and CDR2 from the germline V gene are KGHSH and LQKENI. The J segment lost 5 bases and the V segment lost 3 bases, leaving 0 bases of the junction unmatched. Full variable domain (outside the CDR3, taken from reference TRBV18 and TRBJ2-1): NAGVMQNPRHLVRRRGQEARLRCSPMKGHSHVYWYRQLPEEGLKFMVYLQKENIIDESGMPKERFSAEFPKEGPSILRIQQVVRGDSAAYFCASSPGLAGDNEQFFGPGTRLTVL.

In its sample, this clone was seen a few times. V and J are TRBV27 and TRBJ2-2, with D uncertain. The V gene's germline CDR1 is MNHEY and CDR2 SMNVEV (reference sequence). The CDR3 sequence is 12 residues long. The V gene lost 4 bases and the J gene lost 6 bases, with 6 bases spanning the gap. The CDR3 protein is CASSSPAGELFF. DNA for the CDR3: TGTGCCAGCAGTTCTCCGGCCGGGGAGCTGTTTTTT.

This clone came up a few times. The chain employs TRBV10-3 and TRBJ1-1, with 8 nucleotides matching TRBD1. CDR1 and CDR2 from the germline V gene are ENHRY and SYGVKD. CDR3 length: 14 residues. Unmatched junction bases numbered 4, after V lost 4 bases and J lost 3 bases. The CDR3 loop reads CAISARGLDTEAFF. The CDR3 region has the DNA TGTGCCATCAGTGCCAGGGGGCTGGACACTGAAGCTTTCTTT.

The gene calls are TRBV29-1 and TRBJ2-7, with 9 nucleotides matching TRBD2. This CDR3 region has 13 residues. V trimming: 6 bases; J trimming: 2 bases; junction bases outside the gene matches: 5. From germline, CDR1 is SQVTM and CDR2 ANQGSEA. Here the CDR3 DNA reads TGCAGCGTAATAGCGGGGGCCCCCTACGAGCAGTACTTC. This codes for CSVIAGAPYEQYF.

The V and J genes are TRBV18 and TRBJ1-3; a possible D gene is TRBD1 (6 bases). The CDR3 has 15 residues. V was pared by 3 bases and J by 0 bases, with 9 bases between. The germline V gene has CDR1 KGHSH and CDR2 LQKENI. The CDR3 nucleotides are TGTGCCAGCTCACCTGACAGGAGCTCTGGAAACACCATATATTTT. This encodes CASSPDRSSGNTIYF.

This chain uses TRBV9 with TRBJ1-5; unclear D gene. Germline V gene sequence: CDR1 SGDLS, CDR2 YYNGEE. Trimming shortened V by 4 bases and J by 10 bases, and 18 bases separated the two germline ends. The CDR3 extends over 14 amino acids. For the CDR3, the DNA is TGTGCCAGCAGCCTAAGCCGAGAGGGCGGTCCCCAGCATTTT. It specifies CASSLSREGGPQHF. Using reference TRBV9 and TRBJ1-5 for the parts outside the CDR3, the full variable domain is DSGVTQTPKHLITATGQRVTLRCSPRSGDLSVYWYQQSLDQGLQFLIQYYNGEERAKGNILERFSAQQFPDLHSELNLSSLELGDSALYFCASSLSREGGPQHFGDGTRLSIL.